The source of this T cell receptor beta chain is a study of T cell repertoires in cytomegalovirus infection. Across the study: Based on public TCR beta signatures, there were indications of CMV infection and of a matching HLA type. Findings of the study overall: HLA-C-restricted CMV-specific TCR beta clonotypes prevailed in the ex vivo response. Cumulative frequency (of public TCR beta family members) identified carriers of CMV plus the relevant HLA.

The V end lost 6 bases, the J end lost 5 bases, and 11 bases lay between the germline ends. Germline loops: CDR1 KGHSH, CDR2 LQKENI. This CDR3 contains 13 residues. This clonotype was counted a few times. Its specificity is unknown. Using its own MiXCR run on the reads, TCRdb lists one record per CDR3 protein. The data contain about 740,000 distinct CDR3 sequences, approximately 40% of them singletons. The sequenced material came from PBMCs. The J gene is TRBJ2-1, the V gene TRBV18; D unclear. This clonotype originated in a human donor in good health (CMV status not recorded). Some clones in this sample may be carry-over from other donors' samples. In DNA form, the CDR3 reads TGTGCCAGCTCGACGCCTCCCCACAATGAGCAGTTCTTC. This encodes CASSTPPHNEQFF.